This T cell receptor (beta chain) was sequenced for a study of post-analysis software for immune sequencing data. The CDR3 consists of 17 residues. In germline, CDR1 is DFQATT, CDR2 SNEGSKA (reference sequence). Germline trimming cut 4 bases from V and 0 bases from J; bases unmatched to any gene: 3. Whole-study results and caveats: Comparison of patients with controls showed five TRBV segments more frequent in patients, TRBV5-6, TRBV5-1 and TRBV20-1 among them.

Researchers reported that TCR beta cDNA libraries carried unique molecular identifiers. TCRdb redid the calling of the PCR reads with MiXCR, one entry per CDR3 protein. The sample lists approximately 570,000 distinct CDR3 sequences; 44% were seen once. For this clonotype: Its specificity is not known.

The TCR comes from a girl aged 5-17 years with multiple sclerosis. The material sequenced was blood. The chain recombines TRBV20-1 with TRBJ2-1; 16 bases are a match to TRBD2. CDR3: CSAKGLAGGFSYNEQFF. CDR3 nucleotide sequence: TGCAGTGCTAAGGGACTAGCGGGAGGGTTCTCCTACAATGAGCAGTTCTTC.